Presented here are 4 T cell receptor beta chains from one specimen sequenced in a study of patients and donors after allogeneic stem cell transplantation. One entry per CDR3 protein, called by TCRdb with MiXCR from the RT-PCR reads. The sample includes about 960,000 distinct CDR3 sequences, roughly 18% of them seen just once. Specimen: blood, either unsorted or a sorted T cell fraction (not recorded which). These receptors were obtained from a human donor who was either an allogeneic HSCT recipient or a stem cell or donor lymphocyte infusion donor (not recorded which). It is not recorded whose cells these are; they may come from a transplant donor.

The table lists this clonotype with a few counts. This chain joins TRBV7-8 and TRBJ2-7; D is undetermined. Trimming pared 0 bases from V and 7 bases from J, leaving 13 bases between. The CDR3 is 14 residues long. CDR1 is SGHVS and CDR2 is FQNEAQ in the germline V gene. CDR3 region: CASSLAPVAVEQYF. The CDR3 DNA is TGTGCCAGCAGCTTAGCCCCCGTGGCAGTAGAGCAGTACTTC.

V and J are TRBV12-5 and TRBJ1-2; D not certain. Trimming cost V 5 bases and J 0 bases, with 7 bases left between them. Germline assignment: CDR1 LGHNT and CDR2 FRNRAP. The CDR3 covers 13 residues. CDR3 residues: CASGLGANYGYTF. The CDR3 DNA reads TGTGCTAGTGGTCTGGGAGCTAACTATGGCTACACCTTC.

This clonotype has only a few counts. This rearrangement joins TRBV12-3 or TRBV12-4 to TRBJ2-1, with a weak D call TRBD2 (5 bases). This CDR3 spans 14 amino acids. V lost 10 bases and J lost 0, with 13 bases in between. The CDR3 reads CATRATNSYNEQFF. For the CDR3, the DNA is TGTGCCACCCGCGCGACTAACTCCTACAATGAGCAGTTCTTC.

The gene calls are TRBV20-1 and TRBJ2-5; 8 positions agree with TRBD2. The germline V gene encodes CDR1 DFQATT and CDR2 SNEGSKA (reference sequence). This CDR3 has 12 residues. The CDR3 spells CGISGKGKTQYF. The DNA of the CDR3 is TGCGGGATTAGCGGGAAAGGGAAGACCCAGTACTTC.